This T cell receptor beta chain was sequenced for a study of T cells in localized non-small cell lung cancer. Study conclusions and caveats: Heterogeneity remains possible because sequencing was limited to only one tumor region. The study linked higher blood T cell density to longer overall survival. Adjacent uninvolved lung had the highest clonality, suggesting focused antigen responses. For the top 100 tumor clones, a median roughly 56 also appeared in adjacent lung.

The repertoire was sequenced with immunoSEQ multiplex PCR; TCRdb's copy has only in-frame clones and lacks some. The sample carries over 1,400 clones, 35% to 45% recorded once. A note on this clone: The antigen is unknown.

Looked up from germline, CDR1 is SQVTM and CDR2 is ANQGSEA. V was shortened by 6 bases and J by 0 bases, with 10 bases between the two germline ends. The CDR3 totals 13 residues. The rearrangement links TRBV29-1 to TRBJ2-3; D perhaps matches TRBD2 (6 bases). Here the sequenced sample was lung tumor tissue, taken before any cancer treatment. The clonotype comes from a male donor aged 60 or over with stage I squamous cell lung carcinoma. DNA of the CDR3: TGCAGCGTCGTCGCGGGAAGCACAGATACGCAGTATTTT. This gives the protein CSVVAGSTDTQYF.